The sequence of this T cell receptor (beta chain) was determined in a study of cytomegalovirus exposure and HLA in healthy donors. Primers: 60 Vbeta forward and 13 Jbeta reverse. The table came from immunoSEQ multiplex PCR; TCRdb's copy has only in-frame clones and leaves some out. This sample has around 180,000 clones, with roughly 83% found just once. CDR1 is KGHSH, CDR2 LQKENI, per germline. The CDR3 spans 16 residues. Unmatched junction bases numbered 3, after V lost 2 bases and J lost 4 bases. The chain carries TRBV18 and TRBJ2-5, with 14 bases that match TRBD2. The TCR originated in a woman aged 45-60 years in good health and CMV-seronegative. Input material: PBMCs. The CDR3 sequence: CASSPAGLAGGETQYF. The CDR3 nucleotides read TGTGCCAGCTCACCAGCCGGACTAGCGGGAGGAGAGACCCAGTACTTC.